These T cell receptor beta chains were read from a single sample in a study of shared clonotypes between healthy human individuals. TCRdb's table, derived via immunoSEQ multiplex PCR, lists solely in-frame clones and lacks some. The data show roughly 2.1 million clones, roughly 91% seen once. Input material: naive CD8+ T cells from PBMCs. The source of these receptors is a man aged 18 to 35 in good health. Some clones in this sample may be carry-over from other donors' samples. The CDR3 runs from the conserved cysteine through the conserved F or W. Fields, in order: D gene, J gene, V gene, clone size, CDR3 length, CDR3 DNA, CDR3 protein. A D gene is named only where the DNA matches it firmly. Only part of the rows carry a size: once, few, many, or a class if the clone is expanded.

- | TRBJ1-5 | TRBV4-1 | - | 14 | TGCGCCAGCAGCCAGGGGGGTAGCAATCAGCCCCAGCATTTT | CASSQGGSNQPQHF
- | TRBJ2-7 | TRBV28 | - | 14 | TGTGCCAGCACCCTCGACGGGACATCTCCGGAGCAGTACTTC | CASTLDGTSPEQYF
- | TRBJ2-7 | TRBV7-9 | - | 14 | TGTGCCAGCAGCCCCCCGCGTAGGGGGGAGGAGCAGTACTTC | CASSPPRRGEEQYF
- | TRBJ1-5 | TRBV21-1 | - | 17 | TGTGCCAGCAGCAAAGTGGCCCGGGGCGAGGGGGATCAGCCCCAGCATTTT | CASSKVARGEGDQPQHF
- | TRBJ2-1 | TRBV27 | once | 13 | TGTGCCAGCAAGGAGTGGGGGTACAATGAGCAGTTCTTC | CASKEWGYNEQFF
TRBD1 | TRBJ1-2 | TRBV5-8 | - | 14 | TGTGCCAGCAGCTTGGGGACAGGGCCCTATGGCTACACCTTC | CASSLGTGPYGYTF
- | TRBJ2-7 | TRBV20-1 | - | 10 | TGCAGTGCTAGAGAGGACGAGCAGTACTTC | CSAREDEQYF
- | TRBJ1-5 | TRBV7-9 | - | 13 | TGTGCCAGCAGCCACGGGAGCAATCAGCCCCAGCATTTT | CASSHGSNQPQHF
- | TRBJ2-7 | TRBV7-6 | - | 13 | TGTGCCAGCAGCTTTGGACAGATTTACGAGCAGTACTTC | CASSFGQIYEQYF
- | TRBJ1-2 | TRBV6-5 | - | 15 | TGTGCCAGCAGTTACAGCCAGGGTCCTGACTATGGCTACACCTTC | CASSYSQGPDYGYTF
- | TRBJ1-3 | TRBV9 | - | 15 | TGTGCCAGCAGCGTAGGGACCTCGGGCGGAAACACCATATATTTT | CASSVGTSGGNTIYF
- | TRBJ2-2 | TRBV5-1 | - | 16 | TGCGCCAGCCCGGTGAGTGGCAGACCGAACACCGGGGAGCTGTTTTTT | CASPVSGRPNTGELFF
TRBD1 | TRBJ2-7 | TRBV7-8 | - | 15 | TGTGCCAGCAGCTTAAGGGACAGGGCGGACTACGAGCAGTACTTC | CASSLRDRADYEQYF
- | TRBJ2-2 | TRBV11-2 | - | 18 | TGTGCCAGCAGCTTAGCTGGGCTAGCAAATGTGGTGACCGGGGAGCTGTTTTTT | CASSLAGLANVVTGELFF
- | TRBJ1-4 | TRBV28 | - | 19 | TGTGCCAGCAGTTTATTGACCGACGGGTCCTCATGGGTGAATGAAAAACTGTTTTTT | CASSLLTDGSSWVNEKLFF
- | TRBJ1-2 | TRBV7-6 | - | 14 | TGTGCCAGCAGCTCATGGGGAGGGCTCTATGGCTACACCTTC | CASSSWGGLYGYTF
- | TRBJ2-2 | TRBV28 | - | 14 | TGTGCCAGCAGTTTATTGGCAGGAACCGGGGAGCTGTTTTTT | CASSLLAGTGELFF
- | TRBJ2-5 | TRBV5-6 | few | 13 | TGTGCCAGCAGCTTGACAGTCCAAGAGACCCAGTACTTC | CASSLTVQETQYF
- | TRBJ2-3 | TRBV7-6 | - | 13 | TGTGCCAGCAGACAGGGTCTTACAGATACGCAGTATTTT | CASRQGLTDTQYF
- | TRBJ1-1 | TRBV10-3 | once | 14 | TGTGCCATCAGTGAGGGACAAGAGAACACTGAAGCTTTCTTT | CAISEGQENTEAFF
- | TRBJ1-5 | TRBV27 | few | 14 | TGTGCCAGCAGTTTCAGGCACGGCAATCAGCCCCAGCATTTT | CASSFRHGNQPQHF
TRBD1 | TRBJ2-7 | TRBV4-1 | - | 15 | TGCGCCAGCACCGTCGGACAGGGGGCCGCCTACGAGCAGTACTTC | CASTVGQGAAYEQYF
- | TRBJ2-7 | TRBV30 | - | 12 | TGTGCCTGGAGATTTTTAGGTTACGAGCAGTACTTC | CAWRFLGYEQYF
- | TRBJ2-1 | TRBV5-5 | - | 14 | TGTGCCAGCAGCTTGGGACTAGTTGGCGCTGAGCAGTTCTTC | CASSLGLVGAEQFF
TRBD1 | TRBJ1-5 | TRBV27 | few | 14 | TGTGCCAGCAGTCCCCAGACAGGGAGGCAGCCCCAGCATTTT | CASSPQTGRQPQHF
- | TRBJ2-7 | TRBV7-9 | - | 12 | TGTGCCAGCAGCTCCCTATCCTACGAGCAGTACTTC | CASSSLSYEQYF
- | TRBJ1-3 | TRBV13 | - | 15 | TGTGCCAGCAGAATCGAGCGGAGCTCTGGAAACACCATATATTTT | CASRIERSSGNTIYF
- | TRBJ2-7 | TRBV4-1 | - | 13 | TGCGCCAGCAGCCAGGACCCGACGGGCGAGACGTACTTC | CASSQDPTGETYF
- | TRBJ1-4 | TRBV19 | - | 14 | TGTGCCAGTAGTTCGTACGCAACTAATGAAAAACTGTTTTTT | CASSSYATNEKLFF
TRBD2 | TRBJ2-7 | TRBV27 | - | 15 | TGTGCCAGCAGTTCCCTTAGCGGGAGGGCGTTCGAGCAGTACTTC | CASSSLSGRAFEQYF
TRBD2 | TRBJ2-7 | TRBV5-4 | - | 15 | TGTGCCAGCAGCTACGGGGCTTCGGGAGGCTACGAGCAGTACTTC | CASSYGASGGYEQYF
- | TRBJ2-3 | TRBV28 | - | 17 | TGTGCCAGCAGTTTATTGGGGACTCCGGACCCCACAGATACGCAGTATTTT | CASSLLGTPDPTDTQYF
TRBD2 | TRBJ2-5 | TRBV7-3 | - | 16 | TGTGCCAGCAGCTCCGCCGGACTAGCGGACCAAGAGACCCAGTACTTC | CASSSAGLADQETQYF
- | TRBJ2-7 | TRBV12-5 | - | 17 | TGTGCTAGTGGTTTGCTGAAGACCGGGACCAACTCCTACGAGCAGTACTTC | CASGLLKTGTNSYEQYF
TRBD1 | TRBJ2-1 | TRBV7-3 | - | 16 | TGTGCCAGCAGCTTCAGGACAGGGCAAGGGTACAATGAGCAGTTCTTC | CASSFRTGQGYNEQFF
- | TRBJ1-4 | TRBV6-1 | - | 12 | TGTGCCAGCAGTGAATCCGGATCTGAACTGTTTTTT | CASSESGSELFF
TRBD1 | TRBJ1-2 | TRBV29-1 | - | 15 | TGCAGCGTTAACAACCCGGGACAGGGAGTAAATGGCTACACCTTC | CSVNNPGQGVNGYTF
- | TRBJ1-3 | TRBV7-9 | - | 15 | TGTGCCAGCAGCGAACAAAGGGACATTAGAAACACCATATATTTT | CASSEQRDIRNTIYF
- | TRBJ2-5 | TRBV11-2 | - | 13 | TGTGCCAGCAGCTCGGAATATGGGGGGACCCAGTACTTC | CASSSEYGGTQYF
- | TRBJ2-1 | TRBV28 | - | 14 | TGTGCCAGCAGTTTATACGGGAACGGCAATGAGCAGTTCTTC | CASSLYGNGNEQFF
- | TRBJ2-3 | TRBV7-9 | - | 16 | TGTGCCAGCAGCTCCAAGGGTCTTACTAGCACAGATACGCAGTATTTT | CASSSKGLTSTDTQYF
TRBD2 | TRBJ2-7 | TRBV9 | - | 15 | TGTGCCAGCAGCCCTCCAGCGGGAGGCTTGTACGAGCAGTACTTC | CASSPPAGGLYEQYF
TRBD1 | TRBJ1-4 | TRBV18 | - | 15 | TGTGCCAGCTCACTAACTGACAGGGTGAACGAAAAACTGTTTTTT | CASSLTDRVNEKLFF
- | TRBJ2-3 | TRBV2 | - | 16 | TGTGCCAGCAGTGAAATTAGGCTAAAACCCACAGATACGCAGTATTTT | CASSEIRLKPTDTQYF
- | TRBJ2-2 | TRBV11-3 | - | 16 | TGTGCCAGCAGCAATCGAGCGGGTGGAGGCACCGGGGAGCTGTTTTTT | CASSNRAGGGTGELFF
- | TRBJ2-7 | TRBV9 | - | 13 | TGTGCCAGCAGCATTTCGGTGATCTACGAGCAGTACTTC | CASSISVIYEQYF
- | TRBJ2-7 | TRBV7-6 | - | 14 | TGTGCCAGCAGCTTGCGGGAATCAACCTACGAGCAGTACTTC | CASSLRESTYEQYF
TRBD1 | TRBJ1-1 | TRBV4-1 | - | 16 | TGCGCCAGCAGCCAAACTCCTGGACAGGGGGACACTGAAGCTTTCTTT | CASSQTPGQGDTEAFF
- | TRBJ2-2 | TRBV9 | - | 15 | TGTGCCAGCAGCGTAGACGCTACGAACACCGGGGAGCTGTTTTTT | CASSVDATNTGELFF
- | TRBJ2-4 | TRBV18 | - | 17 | TGTGCCAGCTCACCCGACGGATTTCAGGGGTCCCAAAACATTCAGTACTTC | CASSPDGFQGSQNIQYF
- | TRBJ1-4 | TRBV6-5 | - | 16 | TGTGCCAGCAGTTACCCGTGGCCGAGGGCTAATGAAAAACTGTTTTTT | CASSYPWPRANEKLFF